This T cell receptor (beta chain) was profiled in a study of OX40 agonist ivuxolimab in advanced cancers. Study as a whole: The study enrolled dose-escalation patients with hepatocellular carcinoma, melanoma, renal cell or head and neck cancer. Partial responses were recorded for three patients, including one with hepatocellular carcinoma and two with cutaneous melanoma.

Germline lookup yields CDR1 SGHRS and CDR2 YFSETQ. The V segment lost 5 bases and the J segment 1 base; nucleotides outside the gene matches: 10. The CDR3 spans 17 residues. Generated by immunoSEQ multiplex PCR, the TCRdb table keeps only in-frame clones and is missing some. The sample consists of more than 100,000 clones, approximately 92% of them appearing once. The starting material was CD4+ or CD8+ T cells sorted from blood, obtained in a trial of the OX40 agonist ivuxolimab. The chain combines TRBV5-1 with TRBJ2-2, with 8 bases aligning to TRBD1. The sequence was collected from an adult with an advanced solid tumor such as melanoma, head and neck, liver or kidney cancer. CDR3 protein: CASSWGRGQGNTGELFF. The DNA for the CDR3 is TGCGCCAGCAGTTGGGGGCGCGGACAGGGGAACACCGGGGAGCTGTTTTTT.